This TCR beta chain was captured by sequencing in a study of blood T cell repertoires in COVID-19. TCRdb keeps only in-frame clones here, not all; method: immunoSEQ multiplex PCR. The data hold approximately 250,000 clones, with 86% observed a single time. The sequencing input was peripheral blood. This TCR came from a man younger than 30 with active or convalescent COVID-19.

CDR3 sequence (DNA): TGTGCCAGCAGCTCCGGGGGGGCCCACAATGAGCAGTTCTTC. It is translated as CASSSGGAHNEQFF. The rearrangement uses TRBV13 and TRBJ2-1, with 8 bases matching TRBD2. Germline loops: CDR1 PRHDT, CDR2 FYEKMQ (reference sequence). This CDR3 is 14 amino acids long. The V and J ends lost 4 bases and 5 bases, in that order; junction bases with no gene match: 4.